This is a list of T cell receptor beta chains from one sample in a study of human T cells and chemical hapten exposure. TCRdb re-derived calls from the RACE reads in MiXCR, one entry per CDR3 protein. This sample carries 60,000 to 70,000 distinct CDR3 sequences, about 10% of them seen once, and the ten largest clones take roughly 5.2%. Sample: whole blood, taken in connection with sensitization to the hapten diphenylcyclopropenone (DPC). The receptors originated from a woman aged 45-65 years with alopecia areata. Some clones in this sample may be carry-over from other donors' samples. The CDR3 runs from the conserved cysteine through the conserved F or W. D genes are given only for firm matches. The size of a clone is reported for some rows only, either as once, few or many, or as a class for expanded clones.

V gene: TRBV29-1; D gene: -; clone size: many; J gene: TRBJ2-1; CDR3 length: 13; CDR3 DNA: TGCAGCGTCACAGGGAGGGGCTACAATGAGCAGTTCTTC; CDR3 protein: CSVTGRGYNEQFF
V gene: TRBV3-1; D gene: -; clone size: many; J gene: TRBJ1-4; CDR3 length: 15; CDR3 DNA: TGTGCCAGCAGCCTCCGGGGCTCAACTAATGAAAAACTGTTTTTT; CDR3 protein: CASSLRGSTNEKLFF
V gene: TRBV2; D gene: -; clone size: few; J gene: TRBJ1-5; CDR3 length: 15; CDR3 DNA: TGTGCCAGCAATTCGGACGGACTTAGCAATCAGCCCCAGCATTTT; CDR3 protein: CASNSDGLSNQPQHF
V gene: TRBV20-1; D gene: TRBD1; clone size: many; J gene: TRBJ1-1; CDR3 length: 14; CDR3 DNA: TGCAGTGCTAGCATAACAGGGGGCCGGAGCGGAGCTTTCTTT; CDR3 protein: CSASITGGRSGAFF
V gene: TRBV10-1; D gene: TRBD2; clone size: few; J gene: TRBJ2-1; CDR3 length: 15; CDR3 DNA: TGCGCCAGCAGTGTGATAGCGGGGGCAAACAATGAGCAGTTCTTC; CDR3 protein: CASSVIAGANNEQFF
V gene: TRBV6-6; D gene: -; clone size: few; J gene: TRBJ1-3; CDR3 length: 12; CDR3 DNA: TGTGCCACCATTAATCCTGCAAACACCATATATTTT; CDR3 protein: CATINPANTIYF
V gene: TRBV3-1; D gene: -; clone size: -; J gene: TRBJ1-3; CDR3 length: 13; CDR3 DNA: TGTGCCAGCAGCCAACTGGGGGGAAACACCATATATTTT; CDR3 protein: CASSQLGGNTIYF
V gene: TRBV7-2; D gene: -; clone size: few; J gene: TRBJ1-2; CDR3 length: 14; CDR3 DNA: TGTGCCAGCAGGCGGACACTTTCGAGAAGTGGCTACACCTTC; CDR3 protein: CASRRTLSRSGYTF
V gene: TRBV2; D gene: -; clone size: few; J gene: TRBJ1-5; CDR3 length: 14; CDR3 DNA: TGTGCCAGCAGTTATCAAGGAGGCAATCAGCCCCAGCATTTT; CDR3 protein: CASSYQGGNQPQHF
V gene: TRBV12-3/TRBV12-4; D gene: -; clone size: -; J gene: TRBJ1-1; CDR3 length: 12; CDR3 DNA: TGTGCCAGCAGTTTAACGTTAGGGAGGGCTTTCTTT; CDR3 protein: CASSLTLGRAFF
V gene: TRBV9; D gene: TRBD1; clone size: -; J gene: TRBJ1-1; CDR3 length: 11; CDR3 DNA: TGTGCCAGCAGCGCCAGACAGGGGATTTTCTTT; CDR3 protein: CASSARQGIFF
V gene: TRBV6-2/TRBV6-3; D gene: TRBD1; clone size: many; J gene: TRBJ2-2; CDR3 length: 14; CDR3 DNA: TGTGCCAGCAGGCCACAGGGGGATCCCGGGGAGCTGTTTTTT; CDR3 protein: CASRPQGDPGELFF
V gene: TRBV12-3/TRBV12-4; D gene: -; clone size: many; J gene: TRBJ2-3; CDR3 length: 14; CDR3 DNA: TGTGCCAGCAGCCTCCCTGCGGCATCAGATACGCAGTATTTT; CDR3 protein: CASSLPAASDTQYF
V gene: TRBV20-1; D gene: -; clone size: few; J gene: TRBJ1-4; CDR3 length: 14; CDR3 DNA: TGCAGTGCCCTTGAGGGGATGATAAGAGAAAAACTGTTTTTT; CDR3 protein: CSALEGMIREKLFF
V gene: TRBV25-1; D gene: -; clone size: -; J gene: TRBJ2-6; CDR3 length: 15; CDR3 DNA: TGTGCCAGCAGTGAAGTCGGGACAGGGGCCAACGTCCTGACTTTC; CDR3 protein: CASSEVGTGANVLTF
V gene: TRBV5-1; D gene: -; clone size: few; J gene: TRBJ2-1; CDR3 length: 13; CDR3 DNA: TGCGCCAGCAGCCAATTTACTGTCAATGAGCAGTTCTTC; CDR3 protein: CASSQFTVNEQFF
V gene: TRBV2; D gene: -; clone size: -; J gene: TRBJ2-5; CDR3 length: 14; CDR3 DNA: TGTGCCAGCCGACAGGCTAGCGGCGAAGAGACCCAGTACTTC; CDR3 protein: CASRQASGEETQYF
V gene: TRBV5-1; D gene: -; clone size: few; J gene: TRBJ1-1; CDR3 length: 14; CDR3 DNA: TGCGCCAGCAGCTATTCGGGGTTAAACACTGAAGCTTTCTTT; CDR3 protein: CASSYSGLNTEAFF
V gene: TRBV6-1; D gene: -; clone size: -; J gene: TRBJ2-1; CDR3 length: 13; CDR3 DNA: TGTGCCAGCAGTGACGTCAGGGGAAATGAGCAGTTCTTC; CDR3 protein: CASSDVRGNEQFF
V gene: TRBV7-2; D gene: -; clone size: -; J gene: TRBJ1-6; CDR3 length: 15; CDR3 DNA: TGTGCCAGCAGCTTAGATCGGACAGATAATTCACCCCTCCACTTT; CDR3 protein: CASSLDRTDNSPLHF
V gene: TRBV7-7; D gene: TRBD2; clone size: -; J gene: TRBJ2-1; CDR3 length: 19; CDR3 DNA: TGTGCCAGCAGCTTATACGCGGGAGTTCCCGCCGGACGAGACAATGAGCAGTTCTTC; CDR3 protein: CASSLYAGVPAGRDNEQFF
V gene: TRBV28; D gene: -; clone size: many; J gene: TRBJ2-1; CDR3 length: 13; CDR3 DNA: TGTGCCAGCATCCCGGCTGCCTACAATGAGCAGTTCTTC; CDR3 protein: CASIPAAYNEQFF
V gene: TRBV18; D gene: -; clone size: many; J gene: TRBJ2-5; CDR3 length: 14; CDR3 DNA: TGTGCCAGCTCACCAACTAGGGGGTCGGAGACCCAGTACTTC; CDR3 protein: CASSPTRGSETQYF
V gene: TRBV28; D gene: -; clone size: -; J gene: TRBJ2-7; CDR3 length: 12; CDR3 DNA: TGTGCCAGCAGGAAACAGGTCTACGAGCAGTACTTC; CDR3 protein: CASRKQVYEQYF
V gene: TRBV5-1; D gene: TRBD2; clone size: -; J gene: TRBJ2-1; CDR3 length: 21; CDR3 DNA: TGCGCCAGCAGCTCCCCACCGGGACTAGCGGGGACAGGGAGCTCCTACAATGAGCAGTTCTTC; CDR3 protein: CASSSPPGLAGTGSSYNEQFF
V gene: TRBV7-8; D gene: -; clone size: few; J gene: TRBJ2-6; CDR3 length: 16; CDR3 DNA: TGTGCCAGCAGCTTAGTAGGGGACCCTGGGGCCAACGTCCTGACTTTC; CDR3 protein: CASSLVGDPGANVLTF
V gene: TRBV4-2; D gene: -; clone size: -; J gene: TRBJ1-2; CDR3 length: 14; CDR3 DNA: TGTGCCAGCAGCCAAGATGAGGTCTCTAGAGGCTACACCTTC; CDR3 protein: CASSQDEVSRGYTF
V gene: TRBV4-1; D gene: TRBD1; clone size: many; J gene: TRBJ2-1; CDR3 length: 14; CDR3 DNA: TGCGCCAGCAGACGACAGGGCTCGGGCAATGAGCAGTTCTTC; CDR3 protein: CASRRQGSGNEQFF
V gene: TRBV27; D gene: -; clone size: many; J gene: TRBJ1-1; CDR3 length: 16; CDR3 DNA: TGTGCCAGCAGTCCCCTTCGGGGGGCAGGAAACACTGAAGCTTTCTTT; CDR3 protein: CASSPLRGAGNTEAFF
V gene: TRBV5-8; D gene: TRBD1; clone size: -; J gene: TRBJ2-3; CDR3 length: 17; CDR3 DNA: TGTGCCAGCAGCTTGGTCGGGACAGGGGGTGGCACAGATACGCAGTATTTT; CDR3 protein: CASSLVGTGGGTDTQYF
V gene: TRBV6-5; D gene: -; clone size: many; J gene: TRBJ1-4; CDR3 length: 14; CDR3 DNA: TGTGCCAGCAGTTACTCTGGGACGGATGAAAAACTGTTTTTT; CDR3 protein: CASSYSGTDEKLFF
V gene: TRBV29-1; D gene: -; clone size: many; J gene: TRBJ1-1; CDR3 length: 14; CDR3 DNA: TGCAGCGTCCCGCGCGGGGGGCTCGACACTGAAGCTTTCTTT; CDR3 protein: CSVPRGGLDTEAFF
V gene: TRBV4-3; D gene: TRBD2; clone size: many; J gene: TRBJ2-2; CDR3 length: 20; CDR3 DNA: TGCGCCAGCAGCCAAGATGAAGGGCTAGCGGTACGGATGAACACCGGGGAGCTGTTTTTT; CDR3 protein: CASSQDEGLAVRMNTGELFF
V gene: TRBV9; D gene: TRBD2; clone size: many; J gene: TRBJ2-7; CDR3 length: 14; CDR3 DNA: TGTGCCAGCAGCGCCGGGGGGGCCTCCTACGAGCAGTACTTC; CDR3 protein: CASSAGGASYEQYF
V gene: TRBV6-4; D gene: -; clone size: -; J gene: TRBJ1-6; CDR3 length: 15; CDR3 DNA: TGTGCCAGCAGTCCGTCAGGGTATGAAGAATCACCCCTCCACTTT; CDR3 protein: CASSPSGYEESPLHF
V gene: TRBV9; D gene: -; clone size: -; J gene: TRBJ2-3; CDR3 length: 16; CDR3 DNA: TGTGCCAGCAGCGTAGGAATGAGCCCTAGCACAGATACGCAGTATTTT; CDR3 protein: CASSVGMSPSTDTQYF
V gene: TRBV29-1; D gene: TRBD2; clone size: medium-sized; J gene: TRBJ2-1; CDR3 length: 14; CDR3 DNA: TGCAGCGTGGCCGGGACTAGCCCAGTGGGAGAGCAGTTCTTC; CDR3 protein: CSVAGTSPVGEQFF
V gene: TRBV11-2; D gene: -; clone size: -; J gene: TRBJ2-7; CDR3 length: 13; CDR3 DNA: TGTGCCAGCAGCTTAGCTTTCCTCTACGAGCAGTACTTC; CDR3 protein: CASSLAFLYEQYF
V gene: TRBV5-3; D gene: TRBD1; clone size: many; J gene: TRBJ1-1; CDR3 length: 17; CDR3 DNA: TGTGCCAGAAGCATAGACAGGGGGAAGCCTAGGAACACTGAAGCTTTCTTT; CDR3 protein: CARSIDRGKPRNTEAFF
V gene: TRBV24-1; D gene: -; clone size: few; J gene: TRBJ2-1; CDR3 length: 18; CDR3 DNA: TGTGCCACCAGTGATTTGAAGGCCACACTTAGCTCCTACAATGAGCAGTTCTTC; CDR3 protein: CATSDLKATLSSYNEQFF
V gene: TRBV11-1; D gene: -; clone size: -; J gene: TRBJ2-7; CDR3 length: 14; CDR3 DNA: TGTGCCAGTACTTGGGGCGGGACCCCCTACGAGCAGTACTTC; CDR3 protein: CASTWGGTPYEQYF
V gene: TRBV28; D gene: -; clone size: many; J gene: TRBJ2-7; CDR3 length: 15; CDR3 DNA: TGTGCCAGCAGTTTATCGGCGAAGAGCTCCTACGAGCAGTACTTC; CDR3 protein: CASSLSAKSSYEQYF
V gene: TRBV6-6; D gene: TRBD2; clone size: many; J gene: TRBJ2-3; CDR3 length: 16; CDR3 DNA: TGTGCCAGCAGTTACCGGCTAGCGGGATCAGGGGATACGCAGTATTTT; CDR3 protein: CASSYRLAGSGDTQYF
V gene: TRBV29-1; D gene: -; clone size: many; J gene: TRBJ1-2; CDR3 length: 13; CDR3 DNA: TGCAGCGTTGGACAGCAACCTAACTATGGCTACACCTTC; CDR3 protein: CSVGQQPNYGYTF
V gene: TRBV2; D gene: -; clone size: many; J gene: TRBJ2-7; CDR3 length: 12; CDR3 DNA: TGTGCCAGCGTGGAGTCGGGGACCGAGCAGTACTTC; CDR3 protein: CASVESGTEQYF
V gene: TRBV7-9; D gene: -; clone size: many; J gene: TRBJ1-1; CDR3 length: 13; CDR3 DNA: TGTGCCAGCAGCCCGGACAGTAACACTGAAGCTTTCTTT; CDR3 protein: CASSPDSNTEAFF
V gene: TRBV24-1; D gene: -; clone size: few; J gene: TRBJ2-1; CDR3 length: 16; CDR3 DNA: TGTGCCACCAGTGACCCTATAGGTGCCCGGGGCAATGAGCAGTTCTTC; CDR3 protein: CATSDPIGARGNEQFF
V gene: TRBV12-3/TRBV12-4; D gene: TRBD1; clone size: -; J gene: TRBJ2-1; CDR3 length: 15; CDR3 DNA: TGTGCCAGCAGTCGCCGAGGACAGGGGTGGAATGAGCAGTTCTTC; CDR3 protein: CASSRRGQGWNEQFF
V gene: TRBV6-6; D gene: TRBD1; clone size: -; J gene: TRBJ1-5; CDR3 length: 16; CDR3 DNA: TGTGCCAGCAGTTATAACGCGGGACAGCCTAATCAGCCCCAGCATTTT; CDR3 protein: CASSYNAGQPNQPQHF
V gene: TRBV18; D gene: -; clone size: few; J gene: TRBJ1-5; CDR3 length: 17; CDR3 DNA: TGTGCCAGCTCACGGCAGGCGGGGGATAGCACTAATCAGCCCCAGCATTTT; CDR3 protein: CASSRQAGDSTNQPQHF
V gene: TRBV20-1; D gene: -; clone size: few; J gene: TRBJ2-3; CDR3 length: 12; CDR3 DNA: TGCAGTGCTATGTCGGCCACAGATACGCAGTATTTT; CDR3 protein: CSAMSATDTQYF
V gene: TRBV6-4; D gene: -; clone size: many; J gene: TRBJ2-6; CDR3 length: 16; CDR3 DNA: TGTGCCAGCAGACCCGACGGGGTGTCTGGGGCCAACGTCCTGACTTTC; CDR3 protein: CASRPDGVSGANVLTF
V gene: TRBV27; D gene: -; clone size: few; J gene: TRBJ1-1; CDR3 length: 14; CDR3 DNA: TGTGCCAGCAGATTAAGACCTGGGATAGCTGAAGCTTTCTTT; CDR3 protein: CASRLRPGIAEAFF
V gene: TRBV20-1; D gene: -; clone size: many; J gene: TRBJ2-2; CDR3 length: 12; CDR3 DNA: TGCAGTGCTAGAGATGAGGTCGGGGAGCTGTTTTTT; CDR3 protein: CSARDEVGELFF
V gene: TRBV18; D gene: -; clone size: many; J gene: TRBJ2-5; CDR3 length: 13; CDR3 DNA: TGTGCCAGCTCACCCCGACAGCAAGAGACCCAGTACTTC; CDR3 protein: CASSPRQQETQYF
V gene: TRBV3-1; D gene: -; clone size: many; J gene: TRBJ2-4; CDR3 length: 16; CDR3 DNA: TGTGCCAGCAGCCCTTCGACATGGCTAGCCAAAAACATTCAGTACTTC; CDR3 protein: CASSPSTWLAKNIQYF
V gene: TRBV7-9; D gene: -; clone size: many; J gene: TRBJ1-2; CDR3 length: 14; CDR3 DNA: TGTGCCAGCAGCTCGCTGGGACACCCCTATGGCTACACCTTC; CDR3 protein: CASSSLGHPYGYTF